This is a list of T cell receptor beta chains from one sample in a study of T cells in Graves' hyperthyroidism and ophthalmopathy. Via MiXCR, TCRdb re-called the multiplex PCR reads, giving one row per CDR3 protein. The sample yields roughly 500,000 distinct CDR3 sequences, over 45% seen once. Sequenced material: peripheral blood or thyroid tissue (not recorded which). The receptors were gathered from an adult woman with Graves' disease, either hyperthyroidism or ophthalmopathy (not recorded which). Each CDR3 is given with its conserved first and last residue. The order of the fields is V gene, D gene, J gene, clone size, CDR3 DNA, CDR3 protein. D genes are given only for firm matches. Some rows mark clone size as missing; the rest say once, few, many or name a class of expanded clone.

>TRBV5-8|-|TRBJ1-5|many
TGTGCCAGCAGCTTCGGGGGGCCTCAGCCCCAGCATTTT
CASSFGGPQPQHF
>TRBV14|TRBD2|TRBJ2-2|-
TGTGCCAGCAGCTCACAACGGGGGGGGATCACCGGGGAGCTGTTTTTT
CASSSQRGGITGELFF
>TRBV5-1|-|TRBJ1-5|many
TGCGCCAGCAGCCCTCGAGAGGGTTCAGGCCAGCCCCAGCATTTT
CASSPREGSGQPQHF
>TRBV11-2|-|TRBJ2-7|-
TGTGCCAGCAGCTACGGGGCGGCAGAGCAGTACTTC
CASSYGAAEQYF
>TRBV10-2|-|TRBJ1-5|-
TGCGCCAGCAGTGATCGAGGGTATCAGCCCCAGCATTTT
CASSDRGYQPQHF
>TRBV7-9|-|TRBJ2-7|-
TGTGCCAGCAGCCAAGATTTCGGGGCCTACGAGCAGTACTTC
CASSQDFGAYEQYF
>TRBV24-1|TRBD1|TRBJ2-2|-
TGTGCCAGCAGTTACCCCCAGGGGGATACCGGGGAGCTGTTTTTT
CASSYPQGDTGELFF
>TRBV10-3|TRBD1|TRBJ1-6|many
TGTGCCATCAAACGGACAGGGACCGGTAATTCACCCCTCCACTTT
CAIKRTGTGNSPLHF
>TRBV6-1|-|TRBJ2-5|many
TGTGCCAGCAGTCCAGGGGACTTTCAAGAGACCCAGTACTTC
CASSPGDFQETQYF
>TRBV7-2|-|TRBJ2-7|many
TGTGCCAGCAGCTTAGAACCGGGAATCGGAGGCGAGCAGTACTTC
CASSLEPGIGGEQYF
>TRBV20-1|TRBD1|TRBJ2-7|once
TGCAGTGCTAGCGGAGGGACAGGGGGATTGAACGAGCAGTACTTC
CSASGGTGGLNEQYF
>TRBV24-1|-|TRBJ1-2|-
TGTGCCACCAGTGAACACGATGACCCCGGGGTTGATGGCTACACCTTC
CATSEHDDPGVDGYTF
>TRBV7-4|-|TRBJ1-1|-
TGTGCCAGCAGCTTAAATTGGGACCCGGAAGCTTTCTTT
CASSLNWDPEAFF
>TRBV18|-|TRBJ1-1|-
TGTGCCAGCTCACCCTCTGTAGAGCCTGAAGCTTTCTTT
CASSPSVEPEAFF
>TRBV25-1|-|TRBJ1-1|-
TGTGCCAGCAGTGCGAGGACAGCCTGGGGAACTGAAGCTTTCTTT
CASSARTAWGTEAFF
>TRBV6-6|TRBD1|TRBJ1-5|few
TGTGCCAGTGGACAGGGTGGCCTTCAGCCCCAGCATTTT
CASGQGGLQPQHF
>TRBV5-1|-|TRBJ1-1|-
TGCGCCAGCAGCTTGGAGTCGGGAGGCAGGGCAGGGACTGAAGCTTTCTTT
CASSLESGGRAGTEAFF
>TRBV7-2|TRBD1|TRBJ1-2|many
TGTGCCAGCGTTCGGGACAGGGGATTGGGGAACTATGGCTACACCTTC
CASVRDRGLGNYGYTF
>TRBV6-2/TRBV6-3|TRBD2|TRBJ2-1|-
TGTGCCAGCAGAGGACTAGCGAGGTACAATGAGCAGTTCTTC
CASRGLARYNEQFF
>TRBV5-1|-|TRBJ1-2|-
TGCGCCAGCAGCTTGGCCGCGGGATACGGCTACACCTTC
CASSLAAGYGYTF
>TRBV20-1|-|TRBJ1-2|-
TGCAGTGCTAGAGCCCCCATGGACACTTCCGGGGACGATGGCTACACCTTC
CSARAPMDTSGDDGYTF
>TRBV20-1|TRBD2|TRBJ2-7|many
TGCAGTGCTAGAGCGGGAGGGGGATCCGAGCAGTACTTC
CSARAGGGSEQYF
>TRBV20-1|-|TRBJ2-7|many
TGCAGTGCTAGGTCGGGCTACGAGCAGTACTTC
CSARSGYEQYF
>TRBV7-9|-|TRBJ2-7|-
TGTGCCAGCAGCCGTTGGGACGCCTCCTACGAGCAGTACTTC
CASSRWDASYEQYF
>TRBV10-3|TRBD2|TRBJ2-5|few
TGTGCCATCAGGGAGGGACTAGCGGGTGCAGAGACCCAGTACTTC
CAIREGLAGAETQYF
>TRBV29-1|TRBD1|TRBJ1-1|-
TGCAGCGTTGTGAGAGGGGGCTTAAATGATGGAGCTTTCTTT
CSVVRGGLNDGAFF
>TRBV2|-|TRBJ2-2|many
TGTGCCAGCAGCGTCCTTGGATCGAACACCGGGGAGCTGTTTTTT
CASSVLGSNTGELFF
>TRBV6-6|-|TRBJ2-3|-
TGTGCCAGCAGTACTGACGGGGTCACAGATACGCAGTATTTT
CASSTDGVTDTQYF
>TRBV6-2/TRBV6-3|-|TRBJ2-7|many
TGTGCCAGCACCGACCCTGGACCCAACGACGAGCAGTACTTC
CASTDPGPNDEQYF
>TRBV7-9|TRBD2|TRBJ2-5|many
TGTGCCAGCAGTTTAGCGGGCCTTCAAGAGACCCAGTACTTC
CASSLAGLQETQYF
>TRBV20-1|-|TRBJ1-2|few
TGCAGTGGCTTTGACTATGGCTACACCTTC
CSGFDYGYTF
>TRBV7-9|TRBD1|TRBJ2-2|-
TGTGCCAGCAGCTTAGGTCCATTGGGACAGGGGAGGCATCGTTCCGGGGAGCTGTTTTTT
CASSLGPLGQGRHRSGELFF
>TRBV7-8|-|TRBJ1-4|-
TGTGCCAGCAGCTTATTCCGGGGGGAGGGTGAAAAACTGTTTTTT
CASSLFRGEGEKLFF
>TRBV20-1|-|TRBJ1-5|-
TGCAGTGCTAAAAGTCAGGGGCCGCGCAATCAGCCCCAGCATTTT
CSAKSQGPRNQPQHF
>TRBV20-1|-|TRBJ1-2|-
TGCAGTGCTGCCTATGGGGGCTTCGACTATGGCTACACCTTC
CSAAYGGFDYGYTF
>TRBV5-5|-|TRBJ1-4|many
TGTGCCAGCAGCTTGGAGTCCACAGGGTATGAAAAACTGTTTTTT
CASSLESTGYEKLFF
>TRBV19|-|TRBJ2-2|many
TGTGCCAGTAGTATAGCGGGCGGGTCCACCCGGGAGCTGTTTTTT
CASSIAGGSTRELFF
>TRBV29-1|TRBD1|TRBJ2-3|-
TGCAGCGTTGTTCGGCAGGGGGCGAGCACAGATACGCAGTATTTT
CSVVRQGASTDTQYF
>TRBV9|-|TRBJ1-2|many
TGTGCCAGCAGCGACGGAAATAACCGAGGCTATGGCTACACCTTC
CASSDGNNRGYGYTF
>TRBV29-1|TRBD1|TRBJ1-2|-
TGCAGCGTTAGACTTCAGGCTCAGGGGGACTATGGCTACACCTTC
CSVRLQAQGDYGYTF
>TRBV7-9|TRBD1|TRBJ1-6|-
TGTGCCAGCAGCTTGACAGGGGGCGTGTATTCACCCCTCCACTTT
CASSLTGGVYSPLHF
>TRBV7-2|-|TRBJ1-1|many
TGTGCCAGCAGCTTAAGAGGGGGGCAGAACACTGAAGCTTTCTTT
CASSLRGGQNTEAFF
>TRBV19|-|TRBJ2-2|many
TGTGCCAGTAGTATAGTTTCCGGGACTGACACCGGGGAGCTGTTTTTT
CASSIVSGTDTGELFF
>TRBV5-1|-|TRBJ1-1|few
TGTGCCAGCAGCTTGGGCGCCCTGAACACTGAAGCTTTCTTT
CASSLGALNTEAFF
>TRBV29-1|-|TRBJ1-1|-
TGCAGCGTCGCCGCGAGGGCTGGGGCTGAAGCTTTCTTT
CSVAARAGAEAFF
>TRBV11-2|-|TRBJ1-1|-
TGTGCCAGCAGCCAAACTTGGAACACTGAAGCTTTCTTT
CASSQTWNTEAFF
>TRBV10-3|-|TRBJ1-2|-
TGTGCCATCAGTGAGCCGATCCGGAAGGGGGATAACTATGGCTACACCTTC
CAISEPIRKGDNYGYTF
>TRBV18|TRBD1|TRBJ1-3|few
TGTGCCAGCTCATCGACAGGGGACGGAAACACCATATATTTT
CASSSTGDGNTIYF
>TRBV14|-|TRBJ1-4|-
TGTGCCAGCAGCCCCCCCCGGGGAAAACTGTTTTTT
CASSPPRGKLFF
>TRBV7-8|TRBD1|TRBJ1-5|-
TGTGCCAGCAGCAGAGGACAGGGATCCCTCAATCAGCCCCAGCATTTT
CASSRGQGSLNQPQHF
>TRBV9|-|TRBJ2-5|many
TGTGCCTCAGGTCCCCGGACACACCAAGAGACCCAGTACTTC
CASGPRTHQETQYF
>TRBV25-1|-|TRBJ1-2|-
TGTGCCAGCAGTTTCATCGACAGGAACTATGGCTACACCTTC
CASSFIDRNYGYTF
>TRBV29-1|TRBD2|TRBJ2-3|-
TGCAGCGTAGCGAGCGGGACTAGCGCAGATACGCAGTATTTT
CSVASGTSADTQYF
>TRBV20-1|-|TRBJ1-2|many
TGCAGTGCTAGTCCGGGGGTTGGCTACACCTTC
CSASPGVGYTF
>TRBV11-2|-|TRBJ1-2|many
TGTGCCAGCAGCTTAGATGGTCAGAAGACTAACTATGGCTACACCTTC
CASSLDGQKTNYGYTF
>TRBV5-1|-|TRBJ2-3|many
TGCGCCAGCAGCTTGGGCAGACCTAGCACAGATACGCAGTATTTT
CASSLGRPSTDTQYF
>TRBV10-3|TRBD2|TRBJ2-7|many
TGTGCCATCAGTGACCAGCGGGACCTCGGCGAGCAGTACTTC
CAISDQRDLGEQYF
>TRBV2|-|TRBJ1-6|-
TGTGCCAGCACCCCCGGGGTCGTCTCACCCCTCCACTTT
CASTPGVVSPLHF
>TRBV20-1|-|TRBJ1-5|many
TGCAGTGCACAACCTCGACAGGAGTATCAGCCCCAGCATTTT
CSAQPRQEYQPQHF